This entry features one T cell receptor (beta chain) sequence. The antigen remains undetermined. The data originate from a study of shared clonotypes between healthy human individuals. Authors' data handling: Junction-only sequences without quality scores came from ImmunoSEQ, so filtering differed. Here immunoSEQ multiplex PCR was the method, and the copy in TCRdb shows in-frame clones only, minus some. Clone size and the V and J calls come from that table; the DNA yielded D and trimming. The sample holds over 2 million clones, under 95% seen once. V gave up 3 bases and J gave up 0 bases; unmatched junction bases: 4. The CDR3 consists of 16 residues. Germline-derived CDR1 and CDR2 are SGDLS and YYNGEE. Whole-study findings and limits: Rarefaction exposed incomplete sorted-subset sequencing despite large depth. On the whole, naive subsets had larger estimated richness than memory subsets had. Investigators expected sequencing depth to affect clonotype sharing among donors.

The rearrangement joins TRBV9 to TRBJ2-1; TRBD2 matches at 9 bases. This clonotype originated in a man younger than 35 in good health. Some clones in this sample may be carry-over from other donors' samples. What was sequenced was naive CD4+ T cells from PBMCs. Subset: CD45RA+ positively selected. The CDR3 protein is CASSALSGSSYNEQFF. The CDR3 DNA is TGTGCCAGCAGCGCTCTTAGCGGGAGCTCCTACAATGAGCAGTTCTTC.